This TCR beta chain derives from a study of T cell responses to AZD1222 COVID-19 vaccine. V lost 2 bases and J 6 bases, leaving 4 bases between the germline ends. There are 11 residues in the CDR3. CDR1 and CDR2 from the germline V gene are ENHRY and SYGVKD. Concerning this clone itself: Its antigen remains unknown.

Study findings and constraints: Along spike, vaccine-associated CD4 TCRs were found throughout, with dominance at 160-218 and 743-854.

TCRdb's copy holds only in-frame clones and misses some; the assay was immunoSEQ multiplex PCR. Of 150,000 or so clones in the sample, 91% are singletons; the top ten hold approximately 3.9%. Second doses that came at about 4 or about 12 weeks were put together. The rearrangement links TRBV10-3 to TRBJ1-1; D gene unclear. The sequenced sample was peripheral blood, obtained 28 days after the second AZD1222 dose. The origin of this receptor is an adult who received the AZD1222 COVID-19 vaccine. CDR3: CAISENSEAFF. CDR3 nucleotide sequence: TGTGCCATCAGTGAGAATTCTGAAGCTTTCTTT.